This entry lists 20 T cell receptor beta chains sequenced from one sample in a study of T cell clonality in common variable immunodeficiency. The repertoire was sequenced with immunoSEQ multiplex PCR; TCRdb's copy has only in-frame clones and lacks some. The sample includes over 55,000 clones, none of them occurring once. The material sequenced was peripheral blood mononuclear cells. The receptors originated from a person between 18 and 70 years old in good health.

This clone was seen many times. The CDR3 end lies 3 residues beyond the end of the read and is filled in from the germline J gene. The chain uses TRBV5-5 and TRBJ2-7; maybe TRBD1 (5 bases). The V end lost 2 bases, the J end lost 4 bases, and 13 bases lay between the germline ends. This CDR3 contains 14 residues. Looked up from germline, CDR1 is SGHKS and CDR2 is YYEKEE (reference sequence). CDR3 amino acids: CASSFAPQGYEQYF. Partial CDR3 DNA: TGTGCCAGCAGCTTCGCCCCTCAGGGTTACGAG.

This clone was seen repeatedly, ten times or more. The CDR3 end is not reached by the read, which stops 3 residues before it; the germline J gene fills it in. The chain joins TRBV4-1 to TRBJ2-1; 8 bases match TRBD2. The CDR3 is made up of 16 amino acids. CDR1 is MGHRA and CDR2 is YSYEKL in the germline V gene. V lost 2 bases to trimming and J lost 7 bases; unmatched junction nucleotides: 10. This CDR3 is CASSQSLPGRGNEQFF. The sequenced CDR3 bases are TGCGCCAGCAGCCAAAGCCTACCCGGGAGGGGGAATGAG.

This clone was detected ten times or more. The read gets to within 3 residues of the CDR3 end, and the germline J gene fills in the rest. The chain employs TRBV20-1 and TRBJ2-7; D is unclear. Germline CDR1 is DFQATT and CDR2 is SNEGSKA (reference sequence). The CDR3 runs to 13 residues. The CDR3: CSSAHRVGYEQYF. Partial CDR3 DNA: TGCAGCTCGGCACATCGGGTGGGCTACGAG.

This clone has a count of ten or more. Read data end 3 residues before the CDR3 end; the end is taken from the germline J gene. The J gene is TRBJ2-2, the V gene TRBV19; D may be TRBD2 (6 bases). Trimming pared 7 bases from V and 2 bases from J, leaving 20 bases between. Per germline, CDR1 LNHDA and CDR2 SQIVND (reference sequence). The CDR3 covers 17 residues. CDR3 bases read: TGTGCCAGTACTCATGGATGGCGGGGTCTCAACACCGGGGAG. Amino acid sequence: CASTHGWRGLNTGE. From start to end, the CDR3 is CASTHGWRGLNTGELFF.

This clone was seen repeatedly, ten times or more. The observed sequence ends 3 residues before the CDR3 terminus, with the missing tail filled in from the germline J gene. The chain links TRBV5-1 to TRBJ2-2; 10 nucleotides match TRBD1. V dropped 3 bases and J dropped 8; count of bases not matched to a gene: 4. The germline V gene has CDR1 SGHRS and CDR2 YFSETQ. The CDR3 has 14 residues. The part of the CDR3 DNA that was read is TGCGCCAGCAGCTCGACAGGGGGCGAGGGGGAG. Translating it yields CASSSTGGEGE. The whole CDR3 sequence reads CASSSTGGEGELFF.

This clone came up many times. The CDR3 end is not reached by the read, which stops 3 residues before it; the germline J gene fills it in. The chain carries TRBV6-2 or TRBV6-3 and TRBJ2-7, with TRBD1 identical over 7 bases. This CDR3 has 15 residues. The germline CDR1 and CDR2 sequences are MNHEY and SVGEGT. J was trimmed by 0 bases and V by 10 bases; bases with no gene match: 12. The part of the CDR3 DNA that was read is TGTGCCACCCACAGACCGGGACAGATCTCCTACGAG. It is translated as CATHRPGQISYE. Given in full, the CDR3 is CATHRPGQISYEQYF.

This clone was counted ten times or more. The read ends 3 residues early relative to the CDR3; the germline J gene fills the gap. The genes are TRBV6-2 or TRBV6-3 and TRBJ2-3; TRBD2 might be the D (6 bases). V lost 4 bases, J lost 0 bases, and 14 bases lay in between. The CDR3 length is 16 residues. Germline-derived CDR1 and CDR2 are MNHEY and SVGEGT. Incomplete CDR3 DNA: TGTGCCAGCAGTTTGTGGTCGGGACTTAGCACAGATACG. It is translated as CASSLWSGLSTDT. From start to end, the CDR3 is CASSLWSGLSTDTQYF.

Ten or more counts support this clone. The DNA ends 3 residues before the CDR3 does, and the rest of the CDR3 is filled in from the germline J gene. The chain has TRBV12-5 and TRBJ2-3; unclear D gene. V dropped 2 bases and J dropped 4 bases, with 22 bases sitting between them. CDR1 and CDR2 from the germline V gene are LGHNT and FRNRAP. This CDR3 has 18 amino acids. The sequenced part of the CDR3 DNA is TGTGCTAGTGGTTTGCCCCGACCGATAACCAGGTTGGCAGATACG. This gives the protein CASGLPRPITRLADT. The CDR3 reads in full as CASGLPRPITRLADTQYF.

This clone was seen more than once but under ten times. A far larger clone is only one base removed, so a read error is likely. The read terminates 3 residues ahead of where the CDR3 ends, so the germline J gene completes it. The genes are TRBV16 and TRBJ2-7, with TRBD2 as a possible D gene (5 bases). V shed 2 bases and J shed 5 bases, with 10 bases lying between them. CDR1 and CDR2 from the germline V gene are KGHSY and FQNENV. CDR3 length: 13 residues. The sequenced part of the CDR3 DNA is TGTGCCAGCAGCCAAGCACGAGGGCACGAG. It encodes CASSQARGHE. The whole CDR3 region reads CASSQARGHEQYF.

This clone was recorded many times. The read falls 3 residues short of the CDR3 end, and the missing part is taken from the germline J gene. This rearrangement joins TRBV7-9 to TRBJ1-3, with 7 bases matching TRBD1. The germline CDR1 and CDR2 sequences are SEHNR and FQNEAQ (reference sequence). The CDR3 consists of 15 residues. V was pared by 5 bases and J by 4 bases, with 8 bases of the junction left unmatched. The DNA read from the CDR3 is TGTGCCAGCAGCCCCATAGGGGGCAACGGAAACACC. This encodes CASSPIGGNGNT. The entire CDR3 is CASSPIGGNGNTIYF.

This clone was counted ten times or more. The read ends 3 residues early relative to the CDR3; the germline J gene fills the gap. This sequence joins TRBV6-2 or TRBV6-3 and TRBJ2-1, with D possibly being TRBD2 (5 bases). The V end lost 5 bases, the J end lost 9 bases, and 11 bases lay between the germline ends. The CDR3 covers 12 residues. Germline V gives CDR1 MNHEY, CDR2 SVGEGT. The part of the CDR3 DNA that was read is TGTGCCAGCAGTATTGGACTCGGTGAG. This gives the protein CASSIGLGE. In full, the CDR3 is CASSIGLGEQFF.

This clone has at least ten counts. Read data end 3 residues before the CDR3 end; the end is taken from the germline J gene. The genes are TRBV20-1 and TRBJ2-7; 8 bases align to TRBD1. The germline CDR1 and CDR2 sequences are DFQATT and SNEGSKA (reference sequence). V gave up 5 bases and J gave up 4 bases; unmatched junction bases: 7. This CDR3 is 13 amino acids long. The CDR3 here is CSALPGGLYEQYF. The sequenced CDR3 bases are TGCAGTGCTTTGCCAGGGGGCTTGTACGAG.

This clone came up many times. The CDR3 spells CASSSGTGGGETQYF. CDR3 DNA (partial): TGTGCCAGCAGCTCTGGGACAGGGGGCGGAGAGACC. The chain combines TRBV7-9 with TRBJ2-5; 12 nucleotides agree with TRBD1. The CDR3 end is not reached by the read, which stops 3 residues before it; the germline J gene fills it in. The V gene's germline CDR1 is SEHNR and CDR2 FQNEAQ (reference sequence). V shed 4 bases and J 4 bases; nucleotides not matched to a gene: 4. The CDR3 runs to 15 residues.

This clone appeared many times. The read halts 3 residues ahead of the CDR3 end, with the missing end drawn from the germline J gene. The chain recombines TRBV5-1 with TRBJ1-1, with a weak D call TRBD1 (5 bases). CDR3 length equals 14 residues. Germline V CDR1 and CDR2: SGHRS, YFSETQ. V dropped 3 bases and J dropped 4 bases, with 13 bases sitting between them. This CDR3 reads CASSWQGSRTEAFF. Incomplete CDR3 DNA: TGCGCCAGCAGCTGGCAGGGTTCGCGCACTGAA.

In this sample, this clone turned up many times. The read comes to an end 3 residues before the CDR3 does, leaving the germline J gene to fill in the end. The V and J genes are TRBV19 and TRBJ2-4; maybe TRBD1 (6 bases). The CDR3 has 16 amino acids. CDR1 LNHDA and CDR2 SQIVND come from the germline V gene (reference sequence). Deletions cut 4 bases from V and 0 bases from J, with 13 bases between. The CDR3 sequence: CASSSRQELAKNIQYF. CDR3 bases read: TGTGCCAGTAGTAGCCGACAGGAACTAGCCAAAAACATT.

The table lists this clone with many counts. The read gets to within 3 residues of the CDR3 end, and the germline J gene fills in the rest. This chain connects TRBV30 to TRBJ2-7, with D possibly TRBD1 on 6 matching bases. V was pared by 4 bases and J by 4 bases, with 11 bases between. This CDR3 spans 12 amino acids. Per germline, CDR1 GTSNPN and CDR2 SVGIG (reference sequence). The chain's CDR3 is CAWTSQGYEQYF. The DNA read from the CDR3 is TGTGCCTGGACTTCACAGGGTTACGAG.

At least ten counts were recorded for this clone. The read is 3 residues too short to cover the CDR3 end, so that end is filled in from the germline J gene. V gene TRBV5-1 combines with J gene TRBJ2-7; 7 bases fit TRBD1. V trimming: 0 bases; J trimming: 0 bases; junction bases outside the gene matches: 6. Germline V lookup: CDR1 SGHRS, CDR2 YFSETQ. CDR3 length equals 16 residues. The CDR3 is CASSLASGTASYEQYF. The covered CDR3 bases are TGCGCCAGCAGCTTGGCCTCCGGGACAGCCTCCTACGAG. The entire variable domain, with the rest obtained from reference TRBV5-1 and TRBJ2-7, is as follows: KAGVTQTPRYLIKTRGQQVTLSCSPISGHRSVSWYQQTPGQGLQFLFEYFSETQRNKGNFPGRFSGRQFSNSRSEMNVSTLELGDSALYLCASSLASGTASYEQYFGPGTRLTVT.

A remark on this clone: The CDR3 extends 3 residues past the end of the read, so its final part is completed from the germline J gene. The V and J genes are TRBV7-3 and TRBJ2-7; D uncertain. Trimming left V 6 bases short and J 6 bases short, with 15 bases between. Germline-derived CDR1 and CDR2 are SGHTA and FQGTGA. The CDR3 loop spans 13 amino acids. CDR3 loop: CASSPIVGLEQYF. CDR3 DNA (partial): TGTGCCAGCAGTCCTATAGTAGGGCTCGAG.

This clone was observed at least ten times. Sequencing ends 3 residues short of the CDR3 end; the germline J gene provides the rest. This sequence joins TRBV7-9 and TRBJ2-5; no clear D gene. Deletions cut 1 base from V and 7 bases from J, with 13 bases between. Germline V CDR1 and CDR2: SEHNR, FQNEAQ (reference sequence). This CDR3 contains 14 residues. CDR3 DNA, as far as it was read: TGTGCCAGCAGCTTAGAGCATAGAATTTGGACC. It specifies CASSLEHRIWT. Given in full, the CDR3 is CASSLEHRIWTQYF. Full variable domain (remainder filled in from reference TRBV7-9 and TRBJ2-5): DTGVSQNPRHKITKRGQNVTFRCDPISEHNRLYWYRQTLGQGPEFLTYFQNEAQLEKSRLLSDRFSAERPKGSFSTLEIQRTEQGDSAMYLCASSLEHRIWTQYFGPGTRLLVL.

At least ten counts were recorded for this clone. CDR3 bases read: TGTGCCATCAGTGAGTCGACAGGAATCGGTAATTCACCC. It is translated as CAISESTGIGNSP. The whole CDR3 sequence reads CAISESTGIGNSPLHF. The gene calls are TRBV10-3 and TRBJ1-6; a possible D gene is TRBD1 (6 bases). The DNA ends 3 residues before the CDR3 does, and the rest of the CDR3 is filled in from the germline J gene. Trimming removed 0 bases from V and 6 bases from J, with 12 bases in between. The CDR3 spans 16 residues. Germline values: CDR1 ENHRY, CDR2 SYGVKD.